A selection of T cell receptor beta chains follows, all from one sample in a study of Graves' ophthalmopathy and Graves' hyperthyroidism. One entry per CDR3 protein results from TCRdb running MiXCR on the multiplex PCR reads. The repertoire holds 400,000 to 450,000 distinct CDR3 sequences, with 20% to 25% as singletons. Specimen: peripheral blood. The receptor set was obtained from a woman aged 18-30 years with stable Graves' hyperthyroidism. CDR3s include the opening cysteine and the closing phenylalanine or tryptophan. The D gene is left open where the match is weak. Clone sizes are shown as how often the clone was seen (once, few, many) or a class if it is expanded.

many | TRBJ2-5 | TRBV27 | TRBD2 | TGTGCCAGCGGGGGACTAGCGGGAGAGACCCAGTACTTC | CASGGLAGETQYF
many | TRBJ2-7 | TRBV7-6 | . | TGTGCCAGCAGCCCCGCGAATATCTACGAGCAGTACTTC | CASSPANIYEQYF
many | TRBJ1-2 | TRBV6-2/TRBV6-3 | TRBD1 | TGTGCCAGCAGTTACTCGGCGGACAGGGGTAACTATGGCTACACCTTC | CASSYSADRGNYGYTF
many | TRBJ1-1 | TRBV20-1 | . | TGCAGTGCTACCCTGCTCTCTCGGAAGAACACTGAAGCTTTCTTT | CSATLLSRKNTEAFF
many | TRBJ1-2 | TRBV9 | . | TGTGCCAGCAGCGTAGCGGCAGGGGCGAACTATGGCTACACCTTC | CASSVAAGANYGYTF
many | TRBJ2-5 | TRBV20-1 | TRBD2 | TGCAGTGCTCAGATCGACCCGGGACTAGCGGACCAAGAGACCCAGTACTTC | CSAQIDPGLADQETQYF
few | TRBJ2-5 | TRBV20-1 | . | TGCAGTGCTAGAGACCGAGATCTACCCTCAGCGGAACCACAAGAGGCCCAGTACTTC | CSARDRDLPSAEPQEAQYF
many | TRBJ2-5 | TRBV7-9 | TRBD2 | TGTGCCAGCAGCCAGGGTAGCGGGAGGCCCTCCGGGGAGACCCAGTACTTC | CASSQGSGRPSGETQYF
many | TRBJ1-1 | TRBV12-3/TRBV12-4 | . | TGTGCCAGCAATTTAGGGGGTCTCACTGAAGCTTTCTTT | CASNLGGLTEAFF
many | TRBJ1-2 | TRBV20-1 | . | TGCAGTGCTAGATGGCCGGGATATGGCTACACCTTC | CSARWPGYGYTF